The 10 T cell receptor beta chains below all came from one sample that was sequenced in a study of T cells in Graves' hyperthyroidism and ophthalmopathy. Template material for amplifying TCR beta CDR3 regions consisted of RNA transcripts. A first-round RT-PCR of the TCR CDR3 used the HTBI primer set. TCRdb redid the calling of the multiplex PCR reads with MiXCR, one entry per CDR3 protein. The sample holds 610,000 or so distinct CDR3 sequences, 46% seen once. The sample was peripheral blood or thyroid tissue (not recorded which). Receptor source: a woman aged 18-29 years with Graves' hyperthyroidism.

This clonotype was observed at least ten times. The chain combines TRBV3-1 with TRBJ2-7; unclear D gene. CDR1 and CDR2 (germline): LGHDT, YNNKEL (reference sequence). The CDR3 contains 13 residues. V shed 2 bases and J shed 1 base, with 6 bases lying between them. In DNA, the CDR3 is TGTGCCAGCAGCCAAATCGAATCCTACGAGCAGTACTTC. Its translation: CASSQIESYEQYF.

This clonotype occurred a few times. The V call is TRBV4-1, the J call TRBJ2-7; D is possibly TRBD2 (5 bases). V was trimmed by 3 bases and J by 7 bases, leaving 16 bases between them. The CDR3 is 14 residues long. CDR1 MGHRA and CDR2 YSYEKL come from the germline V gene. CDR3 sequence reads: CASSHPVSRVEQYF. The CDR3 region has the DNA TGCGCCAGCAGCCACCCCGTTTCGAGGGTGGAGCAGTACTTC.

The chain links TRBV4-2 to TRBJ2-1, with 10 bases aligning to TRBD2. The CDR3 covers 15 residues. V dropped 4 bases and J dropped 5; count of bases not matched to a gene: 5. Germline CDR1 reads LGHNA; CDR2 reads YNFKEQ. CDR3 loop: CASSLLAGTNNEQFF. Here the CDR3 DNA reads TGTGCCAGCAGCCTACTAGCGGGAACCAACAATGAGCAGTTCTTC.

Note on this clonotype: With a much larger clone just one base away, this may be a read error. The V and J genes are TRBV4-1 and TRBJ1-1; 9 bases fit TRBD1. With V trimmed by 1 base and J by 1 base, 4 bases remained unmatched. This CDR3 has 16 residues. Germline CDR1 and CDR2: MGHRA and YSYEKL. The CDR3 DNA reads TGCGCCAGCAGCCAAGGGGACAGGGCGAAGAACACTGAAGCTTTCTTT. Translated, it gives CASSQGDRAKNTEAFF.

The V call is TRBV12-3 or TRBV12-4, the J call TRBJ1-5; perhaps TRBD1 as D (6 bases). The CDR3 is made up of 15 amino acids. Trimming left V 4 bases short and J 7 bases short, with 17 bases between. CDR3 nucleotides: TGTGCCAGCAGTTCCACCAGGGGCGCAGAACAGCCCCAGCATTTT. Translated, it gives CASSSTRGAEQPQHF.

As to this clonotype: A junction end diverges from the germline sequence, so it may reflect a read error. The rearrangement uses TRBV7-9 and TRBJ1-2; unclear D gene. The CDR3 runs 10 residues. CDR1 and CDR2 (germline): SEHNR, FQNEAQ (reference sequence). CDR3 amino acids: CASSSLSYIF. For the CDR3, the DNA is TGTGCCAGCAGCTCCCTAAGCTACATCTTC.

This clonotype has a count of ten or more. The gene calls are TRBV4-1 and TRBJ2-2; 8 bases agree with TRBD2. The germline gives CDR1 MGHRA, CDR2 YSYEKL. V lost 0 bases, J lost 7 bases, and 7 bases stayed unmatched. The CDR3 spans 16 residues. CDR3 residues: CASSQEGGRRNGELFF. The CDR3 DNA reads as TGCGCCAGCAGCCAAGAAGGCGGGAGGAGGAACGGGGAGCTGTTTTTT.

The CDR3 DNA sequence: TGTGCCATCAGGACAGCGTTCACTGAAGCTTTCTTT. Encoded protein: CAIRTAFTEAFF. The V and J genes are TRBV10-3 and TRBJ1-1; tentatively, D is TRBD1 (5 bases). Deletions cut 6 bases from V and 4 bases from J, with 9 bases between. The CDR3 length is 12 residues. CDR1 is ENHRY and CDR2 is SYGVKD in the germline V gene.

This sequence joins TRBV7-9 and TRBJ2-6; D is possibly TRBD2 (6 bases). Trimming pared 4 bases from V and 0 bases from J, leaving 13 bases between. The CDR3 contains 17 residues. Germline V gene data show CDR1 as SEHNR and CDR2 as FQNEAQ (reference sequence). In DNA, the CDR3 is TGTGCCAGCAGCTATAGCGGATCGAGCTCTGGGGCCAACGTCCTGACTTTC. Residues: CASSYSGSSSGANVLTF.

This clonotype has a handful of counts. The chain links TRBV24-1 to TRBJ1-2; 11 bases are a match to TRBD1. This CDR3 region has 15 residues. V lost 3 bases and J lost 4; bases outside the gene matches: 3. The V gene's germline CDR1 is KGHDR and CDR2 SFDVKD. The CDR3 nucleotides are TGTGCCACCAGTGATCCCGGACAGGGGGCCTATGGCTACACCTTC. It encodes CATSDPGQGAYGYTF.